This T cell receptor beta chain was identified in a study of T cell responses to AZD1222 COVID-19 vaccine. General study findings and limits: Repertoire sampling happened only post peak T cell response. Clonal diversity may have been underestimated in mostly white British donors. Close to half of all spike-specific TCRs reportedly target regions of the variants that are unmutated.

The V and J ends lost 5 bases and 3 bases, in that order; junction bases with no gene match: 5. The germline CDR1 and CDR2 sequences are SGDLS and YYNGEE. The CDR3 totals 14 residues. Generated by immunoSEQ multiplex PCR, the TCRdb table keeps only in-frame clones and is missing some. This table holds approximately 90,000 clones, 85% to 90% found once. In the case of this clone: Its antigen is not identified.

This rearrangement joins TRBV9 to TRBJ2-5; 9 bases line up with TRBD1. The sequence was obtained from an adult in good health. Specimen: peripheral blood, collected on day 0 of AZD1222 vaccination. The CDR3 DNA reads TGTGCCAGCAGTAAACAGGGGGCTGAAGAGACCCAGTACTTC. It specifies CASSKQGAEETQYF.